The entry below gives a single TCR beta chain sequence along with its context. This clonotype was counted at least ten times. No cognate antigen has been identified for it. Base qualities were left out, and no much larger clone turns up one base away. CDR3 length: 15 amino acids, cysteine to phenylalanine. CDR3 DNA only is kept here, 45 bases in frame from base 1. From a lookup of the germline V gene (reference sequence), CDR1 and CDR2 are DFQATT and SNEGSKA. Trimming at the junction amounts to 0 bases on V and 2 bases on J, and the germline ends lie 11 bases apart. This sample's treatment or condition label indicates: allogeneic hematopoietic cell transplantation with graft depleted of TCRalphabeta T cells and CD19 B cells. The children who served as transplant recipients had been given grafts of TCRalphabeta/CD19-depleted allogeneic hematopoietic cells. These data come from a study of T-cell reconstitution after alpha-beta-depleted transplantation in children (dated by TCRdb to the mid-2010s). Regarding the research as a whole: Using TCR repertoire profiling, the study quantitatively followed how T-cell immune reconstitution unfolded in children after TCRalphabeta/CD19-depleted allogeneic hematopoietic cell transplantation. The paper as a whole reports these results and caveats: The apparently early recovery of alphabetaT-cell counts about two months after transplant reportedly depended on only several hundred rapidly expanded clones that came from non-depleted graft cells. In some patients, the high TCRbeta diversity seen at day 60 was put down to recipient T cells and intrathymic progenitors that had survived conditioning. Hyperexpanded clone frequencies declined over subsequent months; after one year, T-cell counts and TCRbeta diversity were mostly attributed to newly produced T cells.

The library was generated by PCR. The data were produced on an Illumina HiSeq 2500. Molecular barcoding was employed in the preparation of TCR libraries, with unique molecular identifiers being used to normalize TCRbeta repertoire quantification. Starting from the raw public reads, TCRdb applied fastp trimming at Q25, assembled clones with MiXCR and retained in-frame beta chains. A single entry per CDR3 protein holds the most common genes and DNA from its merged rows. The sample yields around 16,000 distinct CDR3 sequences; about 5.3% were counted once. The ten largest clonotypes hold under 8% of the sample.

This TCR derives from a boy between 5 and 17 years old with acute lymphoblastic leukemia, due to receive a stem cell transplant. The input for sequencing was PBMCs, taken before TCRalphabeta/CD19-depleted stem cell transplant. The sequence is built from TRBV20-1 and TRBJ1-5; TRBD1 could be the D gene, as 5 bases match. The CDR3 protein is CSAREMGGGNQPQHF. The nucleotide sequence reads TGCAGTGCTAGAGAAATGGGAGGGGGCAATCAGCCCCAGCATTTT.